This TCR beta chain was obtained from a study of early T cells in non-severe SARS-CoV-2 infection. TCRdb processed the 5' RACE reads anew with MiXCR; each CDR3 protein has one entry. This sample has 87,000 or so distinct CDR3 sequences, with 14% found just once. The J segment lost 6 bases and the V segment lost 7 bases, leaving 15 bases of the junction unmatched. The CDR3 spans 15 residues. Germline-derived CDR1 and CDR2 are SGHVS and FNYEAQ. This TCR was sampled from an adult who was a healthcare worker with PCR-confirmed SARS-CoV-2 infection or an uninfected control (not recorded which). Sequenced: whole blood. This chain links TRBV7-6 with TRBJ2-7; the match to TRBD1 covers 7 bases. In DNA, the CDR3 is TGTGCCAGCAACCCGACAGGGAGTCTGGTCGCCGAGCAGTACTTC. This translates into CASNPTGSLVAEQYF.